This TCR beta chain appears in the sequencing data of a study of CD8 T cells in ankylosing spondylitis. In its sample, this clonotype was seen many times. TCRdb re-analysed the 5' RACE reads in MiXCR, keeping a single row per CDR3 protein. The data show about 44,000 distinct CDR3 sequences, about 10% seen once. Germline CDR1 reads SQVTM; CDR2 reads ANQGSEA. Between the trimmed V and J ends, which lost 6 bases and 8 bases, there was a span of 17 bases. The CDR3 runs 13 residues. This chain connects TRBV29-1 to TRBJ2-4; D possibly corresponds to TRBD1 (7 bases). The source of this sequence is a male donor with ankylosing spondylitis or in good health (not recorded which). The sample was blood, either unsorted or a sorted T cell fraction (not recorded which). CDR3 bases: TGCAGCGTCAACCCAGGGGGGAGTCACATTCAGTACTTC. It specifies CSVNPGGSHIQYF.